Included here is one T cell receptor beta chain sequence, with context. Its cognate antigen is unknown. This CDR3 contains 14 residues. This specimen belongs to a study of cytomegalovirus exposure and HLA in healthy donors. Study context: Early released data had about 85 million unique TCRs, all coming from HLA-typed donors.

Findings and caveats of the study: HLA alleles were associated with 17,000 or so TCR beta sequences in a later analysis at 0.05 false discovery rate.

In the PCR, 60 Vbeta and 13 Jbeta primers were used. TCRdb's table, derived via immunoSEQ multiplex PCR, lists solely in-frame clones and lacks some. Of some 160,000 clones listed, more than 65% are singletons. Sequenced input: PBMCs. This chain joins TRBV21-1 and TRBJ2-7; the table names TRBD2, a call not compared with the DNA. TRBV21-1 is a pseudogene. This receptor was obtained from a man aged 50 or older in good health and CMV-seropositive. The CDR3 loop reads CASITSGGHYEQYF. DNA for the CDR3: TGTGCCAGCATCACTAGCGGGGGACACTACGAGCAGTACTTC.